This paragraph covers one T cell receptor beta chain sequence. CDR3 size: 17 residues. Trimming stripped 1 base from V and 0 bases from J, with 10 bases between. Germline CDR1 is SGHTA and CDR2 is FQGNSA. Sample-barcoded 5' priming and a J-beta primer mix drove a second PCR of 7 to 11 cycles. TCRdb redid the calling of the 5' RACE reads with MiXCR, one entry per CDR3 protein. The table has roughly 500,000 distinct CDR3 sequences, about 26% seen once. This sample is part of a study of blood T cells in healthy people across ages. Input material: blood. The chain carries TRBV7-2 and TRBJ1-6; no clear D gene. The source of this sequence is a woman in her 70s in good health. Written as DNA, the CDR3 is TGTGCCAGCAGCTTAGGAAGGACGAGCTCCTATAATTCACCCCTCCACTTT. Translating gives CASSLGRTSSYNSPLHF.